This T cell receptor beta chain was sequenced for a study of T cell responses to AZD1222 COVID-19 vaccine (dated by TCRdb to the early 2020s). About the investigation overall: TCR sequencing was performed for roughly 250 trial participants, of whom 207 were given two doses of AZD1222 and approximately 25 were given two doses of MenACWY control vaccine. Trial participants were enrolled into age subgroups of 18-55, 56-69 and 70-plus years, which contained approximately 150, 28 and 58 TCR-sequenced participants, respectively.

Compared with germline, V lacks 7 bases and J lacks 0 bases; bases without a gene match: 9. From cysteine to phenylalanine, the CDR3 is 15 amino acids long. Only the CDR3 part of the read is kept: 45 bases, read in frame from the first base. The germline V gene yields SQVTM for CDR1 and ANQGSEA for CDR2. General study outcomes and caveats: Nearly half of unique spike-specific TCRs reportedly recognized epitopes outside regions mutated in the B.1.351 and B.1.1.7 variants. Vaccine-associated CD4 TCRs spanned the whole spike protein, with dominant responses in regions 160-218 and 743-854. Conclusions about previously exposed vaccinees are limited because only six or seven AZD1222 recipients were SARS-CoV-2 seropositive at baseline. Most participants were white British and females outnumbered males, and the authors suggested that clonal diversity may have been underestimated. No day 14 peak-response samples were available, so repertoires were characterized only after the peak T cell response. Spike-specific TCR breadth and depth rose significantly after two AZD1222 doses compared with day 0 and with MenACWY recipients. The 56-69-year group was small, and its depth increase did not reach significance, likely because of low power.

The meaning of the sample's time point label: about 28 days (+/-7) after the second vaccine dose. AZD1222 recipients whose second dose came at about 4 weeks and those whose second dose came at about 12 weeks were combined into one group, since spike-specific TCR depth and breadth did not differ between the two schedules. Vaccinee samples were obtained from the UK trials COV001 and COV002, which included a single-blind randomized controlled phase 2/3 trial of AZD1222 (ChAdOx1 nCoV-19) in healthy adults. Trial participant PBMC samples were collected at day 0 and day 28 after the second dose for TCRbeta chain sequencing. The CDR3 regions of human TCRbeta chains were analyzed by immunosequencing. From the authors' description of their analysis: TCRs in the repertoires were matched against a reference library of SARS-CoV-2-specific TCRs that had been generated with the MIRA antigen-specificity platform. Breadth meant the fraction of unique TCRs that were SARS-CoV-2-associated, whereas depth meant the fraction of total T cells that were SARS-CoV-2-associated. Using the MIRA data, each spike-specific TCR was assigned both to the spike region to which the TCR was reactive and to a CD4 or CD8 class. Log10-transformed breadth and depth values were compared by one-way ANOVA with Sidak's multiple comparisons tests. TCRdb holds this immuneACCESS table with in-frame rearrangements only. Some clones are missing; in checked studies, unresolved V genes explain under half, and the rest has no known cause. V and J calls and clone size follow that table, whereas D and trimming were derived from the DNA. A total of about 56,000 clones appear in this sample, approximately 86% of them only once. The ten biggest clones cover 6.9% of the sample.

As for this clone: What antigen it recognizes has not been identified. No much larger clone is present one base from it, and per-base qualities are unavailable.

Here the chain combines TRBV29-1 and TRBJ2-3, and 8 junction bases match TRBD2. The source is an adult who received the AZD1222 COVID-19 vaccine. The sample here was peripheral blood, taken 28 days after the second AZD1222 dose. The CDR3 region reads CSATPPSGSTDTQYF. The DNA is as follows: TGCAGCGCCACTCCCCCTAGCGGGAGCACAGATACGCAGTATTTT.